This T cell receptor beta chain was identified during a study of cytomegalovirus exposure and HLA in healthy donors. Study information: Across around 400 genotyped donors, around 82% landed in the Caucasian-associated ancestry cluster.

Study conclusions and caveats: Of the V segments, some could not be distinguished, including TRBV6-2 and TRBV6-3, and were excluded.

CDR3 length: 20 amino acids. The trim removed 6 bases at V and 3 bases at J, leaving 17 bases unmatched. The germline gives CDR1 SGHRS, CDR2 YFSETQ. For this clone: Its antigen is unidentified.

The PCR made use of 60 Vbeta and 13 Jbeta primers. Clones were read by immunoSEQ multiplex PCR, and TCRdb kept only the in-frame ones, dropping some. The table includes 110,000 to 150,000 clones, 75% detected once. The chain couples TRBV5-1 to TRBJ2-1; 14 positions match TRBD2. Specimen: PBMCs. The sequence derives from a man younger than 45 in good health and CMV-seronegative. CDR3 DNA sequence: TGCGCCAGCACCTATGGGGCAGGACTAGCGGGAGGAGGGGGCTACAATGAGCAGTTCTTC. Residues: CASTYGAGLAGGGGYNEQFF.